This TCR beta chain was observed in a study of shared clonotypes between healthy human individuals. Sequenced by immunoSEQ multiplex PCR; TCRdb stores in-frame clones only, minus some. This sample has roughly 2,000,000 clones, with approximately 95% found just once. Naive CD8 cells, CD45RO-negative and positively selected for CCR7, excluded terminally differentiated effector memory CD45RA+ cells. The CDR3 totals 16 residues. Trimming pared 0 bases from V and 1 base from J, leaving 13 bases between. Source material: naive CD8+ T cells sorted from blood. This TCR was recovered from a man between 18 and 29 years old in good health. The chain is built from TRBV5-3 and TRBJ2-5; no clear D gene. TRBV5-3 is assigned to the ORF class and has an uncertain function. Here the CDR3 reads CARSLERYQPQETQYF. DNA of the CDR3: TGTGCCAGAAGCTTGGAACGATACCAACCCCAAGAGACCCAGTACTTC.